This TCR beta chain is from a study of cytomegalovirus exposure and HLA in healthy donors. Trimming at V came to 0 bases and at J to 8 bases, leaving 6 bases not matched to a gene. This CDR3 comprises 15 residues. The V gene's germline CDR1 is SGHTA and CDR2 FQGNSA. Points from the study as a whole: Sequencing had likely introduced a cluster of highly shared sequence variants as an artifact. It was confirmed in vitro that a few of the CMV-associated chains were specific for CMV antigens. Most TCR sequences proved rare, with some public TCRs found in many donors.

In regard to this clone: Its antigen is currently unknown.

The PCR had 60 Vbeta and 13 Jbeta primers. The method was immunoSEQ multiplex PCR; TCRdb's version includes in-frame clones alone and lacks a portion of them. The data contain 160,000 or so clones, roughly 79% of them singletons. V usage is TRBV7-2 and J usage is TRBJ2-1, with TRBD2 identical over 8 bases. Material: PBMCs. The TCR was taken from a middle-aged man in good health and CMV-seropositive. Here the CDR3 DNA reads TGTGCCAGCAGCTTAGCCTTCGGGGGGGGCTATGAGCAGTTCTTC. This sequence encodes CASSLAFGGGYEQFF.